This T cell receptor beta chain was sequenced during a study of blood T cell repertoires in COVID-19. Study in general: Donors in the United States, Italy and Spain gave samples during acute or convalescent COVID-19. Sources were T cells, B-cell-depleted T cells, or PBMCs; the material itself was cDNA or gDNA.

V shed 5 bases and J 3 bases; nucleotides not matched to a gene: 4. The CDR3 loop spans 14 amino acids. CDR1 and CDR2 from the germline V gene are SGHNT and YYREEE (reference sequence). This clone was detected once. Study processing details: Reference gene primer amplification gave estimated nucleated cell counts. Some clones are missing from TCRdb's copy, which holds only in-frame ones; the method was immunoSEQ multiplex PCR. V and J calls and clone size come straight from that table; D and trimming were deduced from the DNA. The sample has 70,000 to 95,000 clones, 70% to 90% seen once. The TCR was taken from a human donor in a cohort sampled during active COVID-19. The chain links TRBV5-4 to TRBJ2-3; 9 nucleotides align to TRBD1. The sequencing input was peripheral blood. Written as DNA, the CDR3 is TGTGCCAGCAGAACAGGGGGCCAGACAGATACGCAGTATTTT. This encodes CASRTGGQTDTQYF. The whole variable domain, remainder taken from reference TRBV5-4 and TRBJ2-3, is ETGVTQSPTHLIKTRGQQVTLRCSSQSGHNTVSWYQQALGQGPQFIFQYYREEENGRGNFPPRFSGLQFPNYSSELNVNALELDDSALYLCASRTGGQTDTQYFGPGTRLTVL.